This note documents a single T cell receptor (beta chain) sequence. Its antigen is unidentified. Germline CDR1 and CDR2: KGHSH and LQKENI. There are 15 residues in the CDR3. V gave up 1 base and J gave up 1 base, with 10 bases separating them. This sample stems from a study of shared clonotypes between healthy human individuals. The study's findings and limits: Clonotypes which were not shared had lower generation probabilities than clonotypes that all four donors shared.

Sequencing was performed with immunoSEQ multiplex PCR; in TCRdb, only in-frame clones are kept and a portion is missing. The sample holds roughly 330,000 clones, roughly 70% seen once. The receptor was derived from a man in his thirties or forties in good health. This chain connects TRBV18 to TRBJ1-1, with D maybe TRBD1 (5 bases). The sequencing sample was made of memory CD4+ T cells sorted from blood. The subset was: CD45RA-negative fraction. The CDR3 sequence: CASSPQAGKNTEAFF. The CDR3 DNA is TGTGCCAGCTCACCACAGGCAGGGAAGAACACTGAAGCTTTCTTT.